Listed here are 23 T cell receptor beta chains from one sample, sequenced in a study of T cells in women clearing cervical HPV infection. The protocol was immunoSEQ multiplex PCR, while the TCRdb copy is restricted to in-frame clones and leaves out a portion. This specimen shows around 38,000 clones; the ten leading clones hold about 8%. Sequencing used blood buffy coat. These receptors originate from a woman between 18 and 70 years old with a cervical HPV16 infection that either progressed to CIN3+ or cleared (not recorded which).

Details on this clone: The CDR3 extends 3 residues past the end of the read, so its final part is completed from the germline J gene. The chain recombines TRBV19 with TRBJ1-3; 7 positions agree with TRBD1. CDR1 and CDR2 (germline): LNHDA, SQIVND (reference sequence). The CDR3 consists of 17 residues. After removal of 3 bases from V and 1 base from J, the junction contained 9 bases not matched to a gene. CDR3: CASSIRQQGRSGNTIYF. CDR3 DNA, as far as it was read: TGTGCCAGTAGTATTCGTCAACAGGGGCGGTCTGGAAACACC.

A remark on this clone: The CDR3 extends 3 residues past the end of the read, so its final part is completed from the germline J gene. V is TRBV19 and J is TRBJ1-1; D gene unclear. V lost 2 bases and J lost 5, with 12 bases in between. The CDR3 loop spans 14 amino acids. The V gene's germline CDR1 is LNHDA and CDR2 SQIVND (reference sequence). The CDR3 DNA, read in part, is TGTGCCAGTAGTATAACAGCCTCTTGGACTGAA. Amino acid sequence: CASSITASWTE. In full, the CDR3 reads CASSITASWTEAFF. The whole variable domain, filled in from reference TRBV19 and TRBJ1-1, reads DGGITQSPKYLFRKEGQNVTLSCEQNLNHDAMYWYRQDPGQGLRLIYYSQIVNDFQKGDIAEGYSVSREKKESFPLTVTSAQKNPTAFYLCASSITASWTEAFFGQGTRLTVV.

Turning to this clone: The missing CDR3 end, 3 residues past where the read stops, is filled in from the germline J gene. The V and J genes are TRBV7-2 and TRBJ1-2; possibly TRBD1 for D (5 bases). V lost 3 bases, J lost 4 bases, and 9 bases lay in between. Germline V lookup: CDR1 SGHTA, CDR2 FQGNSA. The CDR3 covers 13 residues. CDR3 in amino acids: CASSFQGLYGYTF. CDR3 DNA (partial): TGTGCCAGCAGCTTTCAGGGTCTCTATGGC.

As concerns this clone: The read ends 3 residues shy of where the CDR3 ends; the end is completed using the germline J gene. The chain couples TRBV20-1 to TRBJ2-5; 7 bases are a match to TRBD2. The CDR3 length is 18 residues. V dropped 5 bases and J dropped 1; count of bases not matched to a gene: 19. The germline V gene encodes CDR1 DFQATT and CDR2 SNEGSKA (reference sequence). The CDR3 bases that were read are TGCAGTGCTCGACACTCTAGCGGTGATACCGCAATCCAAGAGACC. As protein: CSARHSSGDTAIQET. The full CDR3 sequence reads CSARHSSGDTAIQETQYF.

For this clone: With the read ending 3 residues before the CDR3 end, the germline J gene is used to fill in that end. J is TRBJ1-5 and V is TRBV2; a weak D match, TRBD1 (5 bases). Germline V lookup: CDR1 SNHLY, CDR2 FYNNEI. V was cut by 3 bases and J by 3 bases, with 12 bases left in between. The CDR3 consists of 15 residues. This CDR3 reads CASSDVGGSNQPQHF. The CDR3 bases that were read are TGTGCCAGCAGTGATGTCGGGGGGTCCAATCAGCCC.

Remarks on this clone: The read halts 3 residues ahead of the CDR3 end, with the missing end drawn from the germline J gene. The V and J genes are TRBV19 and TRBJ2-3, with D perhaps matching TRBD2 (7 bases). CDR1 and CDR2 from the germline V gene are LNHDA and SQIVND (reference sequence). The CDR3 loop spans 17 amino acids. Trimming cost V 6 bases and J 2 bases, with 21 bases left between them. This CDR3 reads CASSPGWGGTYTDTQYF. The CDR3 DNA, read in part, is TGTGCCAGTAGCCCTGGCTGGGGGGGGACATACACAGATACG.

The CDR3 DNA, read in part, is TGTGCCAGCAGCTTAGACCCTGGCAGGGGACCC. Residues: CASSLDPGRGP. The entire CDR3 reads CASSLDPGRGPQHF. The chain combines TRBV11-2 with TRBJ1-5, with D possibly TRBD1 on 6 matching bases. From the germline J gene comes the end of the CDR3, since the read stops 3 residues before it. CDR1 SGHAT and CDR2 FQNNGV come from the germline V gene. This CDR3 contains 14 residues.

The sequenced part of the CDR3 DNA is TGTGCCAGCAGCGGAGGTGAACAGTTTAATTCACCC. Translating it yields CASSGGEQFNSP. The complete CDR3 reads CASSGGEQFNSPLHF. The chain couples TRBV9 to TRBJ1-6, with unresolved D. Read coverage stops 3 residues before the CDR3 terminus; the germline J gene supplies the remainder. CDR3 size: 15 residues. The V and J ends lost 3 bases and 6 bases respectively, with 13 bases between them. Germline CDR1 reads SGDLS; CDR2 reads YYNGEE.

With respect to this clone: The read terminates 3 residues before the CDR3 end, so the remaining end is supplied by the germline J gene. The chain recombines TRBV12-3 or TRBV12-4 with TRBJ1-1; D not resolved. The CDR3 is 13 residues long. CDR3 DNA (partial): TGTGCCAGCAGTTTAGTCCCCACTGATAGA. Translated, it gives CASSLVPTDR. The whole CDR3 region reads CASSLVPTDRAFF.

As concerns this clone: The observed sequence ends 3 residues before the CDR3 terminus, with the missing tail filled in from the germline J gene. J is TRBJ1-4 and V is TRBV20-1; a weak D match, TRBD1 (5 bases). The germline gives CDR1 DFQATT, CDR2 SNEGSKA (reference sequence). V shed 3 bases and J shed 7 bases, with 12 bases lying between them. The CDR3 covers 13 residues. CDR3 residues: CSASPRATEKLFF. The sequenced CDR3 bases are TGCAGTGCTAGTCCCAGGGCCACTGAAAAA.

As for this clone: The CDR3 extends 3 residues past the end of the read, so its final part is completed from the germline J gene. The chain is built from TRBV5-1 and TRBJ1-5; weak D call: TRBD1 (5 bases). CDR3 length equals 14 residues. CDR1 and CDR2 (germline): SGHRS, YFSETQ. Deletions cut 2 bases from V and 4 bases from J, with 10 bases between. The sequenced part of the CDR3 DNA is TGCGCCAGCAGCTTAGGGGCCCCGAATCAGCCC. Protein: CASSLGAPNQP. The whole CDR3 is CASSLGAPNQPQHF.

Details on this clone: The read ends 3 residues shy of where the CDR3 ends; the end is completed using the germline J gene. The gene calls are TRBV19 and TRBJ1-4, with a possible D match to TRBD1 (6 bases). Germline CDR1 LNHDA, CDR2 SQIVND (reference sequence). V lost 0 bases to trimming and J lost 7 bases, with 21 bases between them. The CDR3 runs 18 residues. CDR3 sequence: CASSIDLLEDRGGEKLFF. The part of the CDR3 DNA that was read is TGTGCCAGTAGTATAGACCTCCTCGAGGACAGAGGTGGTGAAAAA.

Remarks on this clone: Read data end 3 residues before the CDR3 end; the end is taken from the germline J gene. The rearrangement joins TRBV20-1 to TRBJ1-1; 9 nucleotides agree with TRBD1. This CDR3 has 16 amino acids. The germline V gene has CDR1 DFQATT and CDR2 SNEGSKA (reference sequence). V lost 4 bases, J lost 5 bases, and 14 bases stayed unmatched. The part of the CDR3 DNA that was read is TGCAGTGCTACGCCTGCCCTCGGACAGGGGAGAACTGAA. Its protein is CSATPALGQGRTE. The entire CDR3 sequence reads CSATPALGQGRTEAFF.

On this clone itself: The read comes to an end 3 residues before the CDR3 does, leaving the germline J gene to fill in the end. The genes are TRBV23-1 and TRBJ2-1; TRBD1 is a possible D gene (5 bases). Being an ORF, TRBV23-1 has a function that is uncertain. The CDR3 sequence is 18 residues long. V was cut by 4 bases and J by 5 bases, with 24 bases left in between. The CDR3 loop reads CASSLGDRINSDHNEQFF. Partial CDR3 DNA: TGCGCCAGCAGTCTAGGGGATCGGATAAACTCAGACCACAATGAG.

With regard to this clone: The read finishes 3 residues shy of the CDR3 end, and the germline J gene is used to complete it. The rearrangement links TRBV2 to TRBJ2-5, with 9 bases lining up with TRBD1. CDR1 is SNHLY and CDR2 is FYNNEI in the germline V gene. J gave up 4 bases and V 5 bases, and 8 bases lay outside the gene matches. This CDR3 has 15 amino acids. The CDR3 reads CASSSGQGSRETQYF. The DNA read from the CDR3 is TGTGCCAGCAGTAGCGGACAGGGGTCTAGAGAGACC. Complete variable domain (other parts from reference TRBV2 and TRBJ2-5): EPEVTQTPSHQVTQMGQEVILRCVPISNHLYFYWYRQILGQKVEFLVSFYNNEISEKSEIFDDQFSVERPDGSNFTLKIRSTKLEDSAMYFCASSSGQGSRETQYFGPGTRLLVL.

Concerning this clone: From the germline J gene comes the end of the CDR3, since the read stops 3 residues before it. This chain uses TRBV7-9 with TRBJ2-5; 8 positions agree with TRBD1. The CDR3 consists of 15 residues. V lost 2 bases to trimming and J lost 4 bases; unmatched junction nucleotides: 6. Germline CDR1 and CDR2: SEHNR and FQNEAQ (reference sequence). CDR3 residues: CASSLIQGAPETQYF. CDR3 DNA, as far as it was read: TGTGCCAGCAGCTTAATCCAGGGGGCCCCAGAGACC.

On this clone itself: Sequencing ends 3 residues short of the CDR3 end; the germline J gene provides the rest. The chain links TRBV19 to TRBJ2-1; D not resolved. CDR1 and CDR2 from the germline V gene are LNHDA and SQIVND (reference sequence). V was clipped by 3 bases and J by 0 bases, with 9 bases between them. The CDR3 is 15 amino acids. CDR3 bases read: TGTGCCAGTAGTATCCGAGAGGTCTCCTACAATGAG. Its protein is CASSIREVSYNE. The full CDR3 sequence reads CASSIREVSYNEQFF.

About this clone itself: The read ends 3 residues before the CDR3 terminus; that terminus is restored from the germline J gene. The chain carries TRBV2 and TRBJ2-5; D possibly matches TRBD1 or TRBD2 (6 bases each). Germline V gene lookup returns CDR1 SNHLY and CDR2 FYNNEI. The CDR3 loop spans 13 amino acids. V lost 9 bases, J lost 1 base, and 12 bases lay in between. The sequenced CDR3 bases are TGTGCCAGTGGAGGGGGTTTCCAAGAGACC. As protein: CASGGGFQET. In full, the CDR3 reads CASGGGFQETQYF.

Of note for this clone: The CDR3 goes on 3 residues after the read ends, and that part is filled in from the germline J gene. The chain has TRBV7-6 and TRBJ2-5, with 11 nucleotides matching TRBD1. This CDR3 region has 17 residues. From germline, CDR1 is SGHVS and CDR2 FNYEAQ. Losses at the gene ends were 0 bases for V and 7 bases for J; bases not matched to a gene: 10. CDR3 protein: CASSLALTRTGGRTQYF. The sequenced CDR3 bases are TGTGCCAGCAGCTTAGCATTAACTCGGACAGGGGGCCGGACC.

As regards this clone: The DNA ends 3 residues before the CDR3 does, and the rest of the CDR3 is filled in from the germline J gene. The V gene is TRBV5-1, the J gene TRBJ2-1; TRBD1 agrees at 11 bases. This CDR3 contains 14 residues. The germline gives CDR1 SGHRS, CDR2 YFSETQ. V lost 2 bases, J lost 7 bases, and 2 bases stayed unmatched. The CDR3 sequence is CASSFGTGGNEQFF. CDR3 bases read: TGCGCCAGCAGCTTTGGGACAGGGGGGAATGAG.

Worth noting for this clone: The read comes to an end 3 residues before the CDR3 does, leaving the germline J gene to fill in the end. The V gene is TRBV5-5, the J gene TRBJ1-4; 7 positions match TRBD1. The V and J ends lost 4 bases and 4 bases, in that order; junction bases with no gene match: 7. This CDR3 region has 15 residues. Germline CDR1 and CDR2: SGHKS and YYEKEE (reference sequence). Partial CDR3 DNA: TGTGCCAGCAGCGGCCGGGACAGAGTTAATGAAAAA. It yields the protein CASSGRDRVNEK. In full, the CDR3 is CASSGRDRVNEKLFF. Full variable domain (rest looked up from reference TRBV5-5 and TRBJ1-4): DAGVTQSPTHLIKTRGQQVTLRCSPISGHKSVSWYQQVLGQGPQFIFQYYEKEERGRGNFPDRFSARQFPNYSSELNVNALLLGDSALYLCASSGRDRVNEKLFFGSGTQLSVL.

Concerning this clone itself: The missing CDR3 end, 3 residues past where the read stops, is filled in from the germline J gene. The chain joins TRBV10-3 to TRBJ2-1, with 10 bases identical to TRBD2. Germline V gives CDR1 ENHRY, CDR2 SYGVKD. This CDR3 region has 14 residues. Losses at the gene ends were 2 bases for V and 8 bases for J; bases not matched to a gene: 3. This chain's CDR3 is CAISEGLAGDEQFF. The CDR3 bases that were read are TGTGCCATCAGTGAGGGCCTAGCGGGAGATGAG.

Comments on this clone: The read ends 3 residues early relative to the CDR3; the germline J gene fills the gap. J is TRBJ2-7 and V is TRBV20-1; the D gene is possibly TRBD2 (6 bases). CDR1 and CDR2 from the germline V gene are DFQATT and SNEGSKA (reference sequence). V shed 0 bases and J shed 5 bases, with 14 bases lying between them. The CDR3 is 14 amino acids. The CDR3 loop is CSARDPGGLDEQYF. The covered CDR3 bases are TGCAGTGCTAGAGATCCTGGAGGGTTGGACGAG.